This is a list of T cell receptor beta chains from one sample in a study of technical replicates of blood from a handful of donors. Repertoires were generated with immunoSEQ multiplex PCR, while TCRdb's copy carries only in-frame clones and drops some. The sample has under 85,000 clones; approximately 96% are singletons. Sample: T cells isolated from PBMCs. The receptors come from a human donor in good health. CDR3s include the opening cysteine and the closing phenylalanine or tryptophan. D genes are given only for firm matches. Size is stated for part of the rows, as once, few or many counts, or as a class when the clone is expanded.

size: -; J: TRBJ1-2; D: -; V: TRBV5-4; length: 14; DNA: TGTGCCAGCAGCTTACCCGGGACAAGCTATGGCTACACCTTC; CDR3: CASSLPGTSYGYTF
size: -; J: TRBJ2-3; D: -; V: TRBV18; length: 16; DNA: TGTGCCAGCTCACCGGAAATGGGGACACAAGCAGATACGCAGTATTTT; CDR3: CASSPEMGTQADTQYF
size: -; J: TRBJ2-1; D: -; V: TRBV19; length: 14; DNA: TGTGCCAGCTCAACCCAGGGGTCCTACAATGAGCAGTTCTTC; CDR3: CASSTQGSYNEQFF
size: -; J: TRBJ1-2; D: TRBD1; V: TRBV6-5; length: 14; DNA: TGTGCCAGCACCTCGACAGGGACCAACTATGGCTACACCTTC; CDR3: CASTSTGTNYGYTF
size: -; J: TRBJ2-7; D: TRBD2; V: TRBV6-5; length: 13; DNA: TGTGCCAGCAGGGAAGCGGGAGGCCACGAGCAGTACTTC; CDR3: CASREAGGHEQYF
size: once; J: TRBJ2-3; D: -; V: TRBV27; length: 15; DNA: TGTGCCAGCAGTCGAGGACAGACTAGCACAGATACGCAGTATTTT; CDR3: CASSRGQTSTDTQYF
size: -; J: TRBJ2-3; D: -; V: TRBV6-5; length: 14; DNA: TGTGCCAGCAGTTCGTCGGGGGGCACAGATACGCAGTATTTT; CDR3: CASSSSGGTDTQYF
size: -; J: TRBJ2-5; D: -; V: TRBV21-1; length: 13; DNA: TGTGCCAGCAGGGACAGATCGGAAGAGACCCAGTACTTC; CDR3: CASRDRSEETQYF
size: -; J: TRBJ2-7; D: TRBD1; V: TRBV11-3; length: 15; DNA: TGTGCCAGCAGGGCCGGGACAGGGGTCTTCTACGAGCAGTACTTC; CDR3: CASRAGTGVFYEQYF
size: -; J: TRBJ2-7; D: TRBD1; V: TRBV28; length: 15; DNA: TGTGCCAGCAGTACTACCGGGACAGGATACTACGAGCAGTACTTC; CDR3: CASSTTGTGYYEQYF
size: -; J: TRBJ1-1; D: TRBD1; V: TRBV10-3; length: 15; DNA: TGTGCCATCAGTGGGTTACAGGGGGCAGGTACTGAAGCTTTCTTT; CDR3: CAISGLQGAGTEAFF
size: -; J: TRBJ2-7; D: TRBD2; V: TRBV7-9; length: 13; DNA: TGTGCCAGCTTTAGGTTAGCGGGAGACGAGCAGTACTTC; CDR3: CASFRLAGDEQYF
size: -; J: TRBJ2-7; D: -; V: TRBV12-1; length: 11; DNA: TGTGCCAGCAGCCCCCCCCCGGAGCAGTACTTC; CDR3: CASSPPPEQYF
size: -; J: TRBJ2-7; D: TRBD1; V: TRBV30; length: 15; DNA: TGTGCCTGGATATCACCGGACAGGGTTAAACACGAGCAGTACTTC; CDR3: CAWISPDRVKHEQYF
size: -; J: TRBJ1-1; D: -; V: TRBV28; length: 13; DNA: TGTGCCAGCAGTTTATCCCTTTACAAGGAAGCTTTCTTT; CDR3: CASSLSLYKEAFF
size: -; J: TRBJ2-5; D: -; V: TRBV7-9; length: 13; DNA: TGTGCCAGCAGCGCGGGGTTACAAGAGACCCAGTACTTC; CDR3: CASSAGLQETQYF